Listed here are 23 T cell receptor beta chains from one sample, sequenced in a study of blood T cell repertoires in COVID-19. The method was immunoSEQ multiplex PCR; TCRdb's version includes in-frame clones alone and lacks a portion of them. The table records around 250,000 clones, around 80% of them present only once. The specimen was PBMCs or T cells enriched from blood (not recorded which). The receptors stem from a man aged 40-49 years who had been exposed to COVID-19.

The rearrangement joins TRBV7-8 to TRBJ2-7, with TRBD1 as a possible D gene (5 bases). CDR3 size: 12 residues. V lost 6 bases to trimming and J lost 4 bases, with 10 bases between them. CDR1 is SGHVS, CDR2 FQNEAQ, per germline. Written as DNA, the CDR3 is TGTGCCAGCAGTCAGACAGAATACGAGCAGTACTTC. Amino acid sequence: CASSQTEYEQYF.

This clone was seen only once. As DNA, the CDR3 is TGCAGCGCCCAACAGGGGGCGAACACCGGGGAGCTGTTTTTT. The encoded protein is CSAQQGANTGELFF. The rearrangement links TRBV29-1 to TRBJ2-2; 8 nucleotides align to TRBD1. The CDR3 sequence is 14 residues long. V gave up 7 bases and J gave up 0 bases; unmatched junction bases: 4. Per the germline V gene, CDR1 is SQVTM and CDR2 is ANQGSEA.

The chain links TRBV6-4 to TRBJ2-4; TRBD2 aligns across 8 bases. Trimming took 1 base from V and 0 from J; bases not matched to a gene: 11. This CDR3 has 19 amino acids. Germline CDR1 and CDR2: MRHNA and SNTAGT. The CDR3: CASSDLKGLAGVAKNIQYF. CDR3 DNA sequence: TGTGCCAGCAGTGACTTAAAGGGCCTAGCGGGTGTAGCCAAAAACATTCAGTACTTC.

This chain joins TRBV27 and TRBJ2-1, with a weak D call TRBD2 (6 bases). Germline loops: CDR1 MNHEY, CDR2 SMNVEV (reference sequence). V lost 1 base and J lost 16, with 11 bases in between. The CDR3 totals 11 residues. The CDR3 here is CASSLFGLYFF. CDR3 DNA sequence: TGTGCCAGCAGTTTATTCGGACTATACTTCTTC.

The V gene is TRBV19, the J gene TRBJ1-2; 7 bases align to TRBD1. Germline values: CDR1 LNHDA, CDR2 SQIVND (reference sequence). The ends lost 10 bases at V and 0 bases at J; junction bases unmatched: 11. This CDR3 region has 15 residues. CDR3: CATSPWDSTNYGYTF. The CDR3 region has the DNA TGTGCCACCTCCCCTTGGGACAGCACTAACTATGGCTACACCTTC.

The chain uses TRBV24-1 and TRBJ2-7, with TRBD2 matching over 8 bases. This CDR3 is 15 amino acids long. Germline values: CDR1 KGHDR, CDR2 SFDVKD. V lost 3 bases and J lost 6; bases outside the gene matches: 9. The CDR3 here is CATSDPGTRGSEQYF. The CDR3 coding sequence is TGTGCCACCAGTGATCCCGGGACTAGAGGCAGCGAGCAGTACTTC.

The rearrangement joins TRBV6-5 to TRBJ2-7, with D unclear. This CDR3 comprises 14 residues. The ends were cut back, 2 bases at V and 4 bases at J, with 12 bases in the middle. Per the germline V gene, CDR1 is MNHEY and CDR2 is SVGAGI. CDR3 sequence: CASSYVENFYEQYF. In DNA, the CDR3 is TGTGCCAGCAGTTACGTGGAGAATTTTTACGAGCAGTACTTC.

V usage is TRBV7-9 and J usage is TRBJ2-5, with 12 positions matching TRBD2. This CDR3 comprises 14 residues. The J segment lost 5 bases and the V segment lost 6 bases, leaving 4 bases of the junction unmatched. Germline lookup yields CDR1 SEHNR and CDR2 FQNEAQ (reference sequence). As DNA, the CDR3 is TGTGCCAGCAGTCGACTAGCGGGAGTGGAGACCCAGTACTTC. This gives the protein CASSRLAGVETQYF. The full variable domain, in which reference TRBV7-9 and TRBJ2-5 provide the parts outside the CDR3, is DTGVSQNPRHKITKRGQNVTFRCDPISEHNRLYWYRQTLGQGPEFLTYFQNEAQLEKSRLLSDRFSAERPKGSFSTLEIQRTEQGDSAMYLCASSRLAGVETQYFGPGTRLLVL.

This clone was counted a few times. The V and J genes are TRBV28 and TRBJ2-1, with 7 bases identical to TRBD2. Unmatched junction bases numbered 13, after V lost 7 bases and J lost 7 bases. CDR1 is MDHEN and CDR2 is SYDVKM in the germline V gene. The CDR3 spans 15 residues. The DNA for the CDR3 is TGTGCCAGCACCTCCTGGGCGGGAGTAAGGAATGAGCAGTTCTTC. This codes for CASTSWAGVRNEQFF.

In this sample, this clone turned up once. This chain links TRBV3-1 (or the pseudogene TRBV3-2) with TRBJ2-1; TRBD2 aligns across 8 bases. Germline loops: CDR1 LGHDT, CDR2 YNNKEL (reference sequence). Trimming took 4 bases from V and 8 from J; bases not matched to a gene: 7. This CDR3 spans 14 amino acids. CDR3 sequence reads: CASSLTGLAHEQFF. DNA of the CDR3: TGTGCCAGCAGCCTGACCGGACTAGCTCATGAGCAGTTCTTC.

The V call is TRBV30, the J call TRBJ2-3; D gene uncertain. This CDR3 is built from 14 residues. With 5 bases removed from V and 7 bases from J, the gap between germline ends came to 19 bases. Germline V gene sequence: CDR1 GTSNPN, CDR2 SVGIG (reference sequence). CDR3 residues: CAWSPVIFMNTQYF. CDR3 nucleotide sequence: TGTGCCTGGTCCCCAGTCATTTTTATGAATACGCAGTATTTT. Drawing the rest from reference TRBV30 and TRBJ2-3, the complete variable domain is SQTIHQWPATLVQPVGSPLSLECTVEGTSNPNLYWYRQAAGRGLQLLFYSVGIGQISSEVPQNLSASRPQDRQFILSSKKLLLSDSGFYLCAWSPVIFMNTQYFGPGTRLTVL.

The V call is TRBV18, the J call TRBJ2-1; TRBD1 agrees at 10 bases. This CDR3 is 13 amino acids long. The trim removed 3 bases at V and 8 bases at J, leaving 1 base unmatched. Germline V gives CDR1 KGHSH, CDR2 LQKENI. CDR3 in amino acids: CASSPGQGYEQFF. CDR3 DNA sequence: TGTGCCAGCTCACCGGGACAGGGGTATGAGCAGTTCTTC.

This chain joins TRBV27 and TRBJ2-4; D is perhaps TRBD1 (5 bases). The V end was cut by 4 bases, the J end by 0 bases, with 13 bases between. Germline V gives CDR1 MNHEY, CDR2 SMNVEV (reference sequence). The CDR3 contains 16 residues. The CDR3 bases are TGTGCCAGCAGTTCCCGACAGACCCTAGCCAAAAACATTCAGTACTTC. It translates to CASSSRQTLAKNIQYF.

The chain employs TRBV13 and TRBJ2-1; TRBD1 aligns across 10 bases. CDR3 length equals 15 residues. The junction had 3 bases not matched to a gene; V was cut back by 4 bases and J by 3 bases. Germline values: CDR1 PRHDT, CDR2 FYEKMQ (reference sequence). CDR3 sequence reads: CASSYGTGDYNEQFF. The CDR3 DNA reads as TGTGCCAGCAGCTACGGGACAGGGGACTACAATGAGCAGTTCTTC.

The gene calls are TRBV10-2 and TRBJ1-5; no firm D call. The CDR3 spans 13 residues. Germline assignment: CDR1 WSHSY and CDR2 SAAADI. V was clipped by 3 bases and J by 7 bases, with 10 bases between them. The CDR3 loop reads CASSEYSLQPQHF. In DNA form, the CDR3 reads TGCGCCAGCAGTGAATACAGTTTGCAGCCCCAGCATTTT.

The genes are TRBV9 and TRBJ2-2, with 9 bases identical to TRBD2. The length of the CDR3 is 16 residues. The ends lost 2 bases at V and 5 bases at J; junction bases unmatched: 7. Germline-derived CDR1 and CDR2 are SGDLS and YYNGEE. The CDR3 bases are TGTGCCAGCAGCGTCGGGACTAGCCGACGAACCGGGGAGCTGTTTTTT. Translation: CASSVGTSRRTGELFF.

A single count supports this clone. The chain carries TRBV3-1 (or the pseudogene TRBV3-2) and TRBJ1-2, with D possibly TRBD1 on 6 matching bases. This CDR3 has 18 residues. Germline V gene data show CDR1 as LGHDT and CDR2 as YNNKEL (reference sequence). V was pared by 1 base and J by 4 bases, with 22 bases between. The CDR3 DNA reads TGTGCCAGCAGCCAAGGGACAGTCACATCCCTACCTGTCTATGGCTACACCTTC. Protein sequence: CASSQGTVTSLPVYGYTF.

The V call is TRBV18, the J call TRBJ2-1; a weak D match, TRBD1 (6 bases). V lost 0 bases and J 9 bases, leaving 21 bases between the germline ends. The CDR3 has 17 amino acids. Germline V CDR1 and CDR2: KGHSH, LQKENI. The CDR3 spells CASSPPGAIFKRGEQFF. The CDR3, as DNA: TGTGCCAGCTCACCACCGGGGGCTATCTTTAAACGGGGTGAGCAGTTCTTC.

The J gene is TRBJ1-4, the V gene TRBV2; D is ambiguous. This CDR3 region has 11 residues. The V end was cut by 8 bases, the J end by 14 bases, with 15 bases between. The germline V gene has CDR1 SNHLY and CDR2 FYNNEI. CDR3 nucleotides: TGTGCCAGCGCCACGGAAGGGAGGCTGTTTTTT. Translating gives CASATEGRLFF.

The chain combines TRBV5-6 with TRBJ2-7, with TRBD2 as a possible D gene (5 bases). The germline V gene has CDR1 SGHDT and CDR2 YYEEEE. This CDR3 spans 13 amino acids. Trimming took 0 bases from V and 4 from J, leaving 8 bases between them. This chain's CDR3 is CASSLGTQYEQYF. The CDR3 DNA follows: TGTGCCAGCAGCTTGGGGACTCAATACGAGCAGTACTTC. Based on the CDR3 plus reference TRBV5-6 and TRBJ2-7, the full variable domain is DAGVTQSPTHLIKTRGQQVTLRCSPKSGHDTVSWYQQALGQGPQFIFQYYEEEERQRGNFPDRFSGHQFPNYSSELNVNALLLGDSALYLCASSLGTQYEQYFGPGTRLTVT.

The chain employs TRBV12-3 or TRBV12-4 and TRBJ1-1; the D is unclear. This CDR3 has 11 residues. Trimming took 11 bases from V and 8 from J, leaving 15 bases between them. The CDR3 protein is CAQRRVTEAFF. The CDR3 nucleotides read TGTGCCCAAAGGAGGGTAACCGAAGCTTTCTTT.

The CDR3 region has the DNA TGTGCCAGCAGTGGGAGGGTGGGTGAAAAACTGTTTTTT. Its translation: CASSGRVGEKLFF. This chain links TRBV12-3 or TRBV12-4 with TRBJ1-4; D uncertain. The V end was cut by 5 bases, the J end by 7 bases, with 11 bases between. The CDR3 length is 13 residues.

The chain couples TRBV6-5 to TRBJ2-3; 12 bases agree with TRBD1. The germline V gene encodes CDR1 MNHEY and CDR2 SVGAGI. V dropped 8 bases and J dropped 5; count of bases not matched to a gene: 8. The CDR3 is 15 amino acids. CDR3 DNA sequence: TGTGCCAGCGGGCCGGGACAGGGGGCTGGAGATACGCAGTATTTT. Translated, it gives CASGPGQGAGDTQYF.